The 5 T cell receptor beta chains reported below all come from one sample, sequenced in a study of blood T cells in healthy people across ages. Primers used in a second PCR of about 7 to 12 cycles were a sample-barcoded 5' primer and a J-beta primer mix. Via MiXCR, TCRdb re-called the 5' RACE reads, giving one row per CDR3 protein. The top ten hold less than 20% of the sample, which has 710,000 or so distinct CDR3 sequences, less than 40% seen once. The specimen sequenced was blood. The receptors come from a woman at least 80 years old in good health.

This clonotype was picked up many times. As DNA, the CDR3 is TGTGCCAGCAGCTTAGTAGCTTGGGGGATGAACACTGAAGCTTTCTTT. Translating it yields CASSLVAWGMNTEAFF. The V and J genes are TRBV7-2 and TRBJ1-1; D might be TRBD1 (5 bases). Germline V gene sequence: CDR1 SGHTA, CDR2 FQGNSA. The CDR3 runs 16 residues. Trimming took off 1 base at V and 0 bases at J, with 12 bases between the two ends.

This clonotype showed up many times. The chain uses TRBV20-1 and TRBJ2-1; D is undetermined. Trimming removed 6 bases from V and 6 bases from J, with 15 bases in between. The CDR3 is made up of 13 amino acids. Germline values: CDR1 DFQATT, CDR2 SNEGSKA (reference sequence). DNA of the CDR3: TGCAGTGCCCTTCGGTACCCAGGCAATGAGCAGTTCTTC. Protein product: CSALRYPGNEQFF.

As to this clonotype: A much larger clone lies one base from this, so it may be a read error. The V call is TRBV7-2, the J call TRBJ2-1; TRBD2 might be the D (6 bases). The V and J ends lost 3 bases and 9 bases respectively, with 18 bases between them. Germline lookup yields CDR1 SGHTA and CDR2 FQGNSA. The CDR3 spans 15 residues. The CDR3 DNA follows: TGTGCCAGCAGCTTGGAACGGGGGACCCCCGTTGAGCAGTTCTTC. This codes for CASSLERGTPVEQFF. Combining the CDR3 with reference TRBV7-2 and TRBJ2-1 gives the whole variable domain GAGVSQSPSNKVTEKGKDVELRCDPISGHTALYWYRQSLGQGLEFLIYFQGNSAPDKSGLPSDRFSAERTGGSVSTLTIQRTQQEDSAVYLCASSLERGTPVEQFFGPGTRLTVL.

This clonotype occurred many times. This chain's CDR3 is CASSVAGGGDTQYF. CDR3 DNA: TGTGCCAGCAGCGTAGCCGGGGGCGGAGATACGCAGTATTTT. This chain links TRBV9 with TRBJ2-3; D may match TRBD1 or TRBD2 (6 bases each). This CDR3 is built from 14 residues. Germline-derived CDR1 and CDR2 are SGDLS and YYNGEE. V lost 0 bases to trimming and J lost 5 bases, with 10 bases between them.

The chain couples TRBV30 to TRBJ1-1, with D maybe TRBD1 (6 bases). Trimming removed 4 bases from V and 0 bases from J, with 12 bases in between. The germline CDR1 and CDR2 sequences are GTSNPN and SVGIG (reference sequence). This CDR3 region has 14 residues. CDR3 in amino acids: CAWITGFMNTEAFF. CDR3 DNA sequence: TGTGCCTGGATCACAGGGTTCATGAACACTGAAGCTTTCTTT.